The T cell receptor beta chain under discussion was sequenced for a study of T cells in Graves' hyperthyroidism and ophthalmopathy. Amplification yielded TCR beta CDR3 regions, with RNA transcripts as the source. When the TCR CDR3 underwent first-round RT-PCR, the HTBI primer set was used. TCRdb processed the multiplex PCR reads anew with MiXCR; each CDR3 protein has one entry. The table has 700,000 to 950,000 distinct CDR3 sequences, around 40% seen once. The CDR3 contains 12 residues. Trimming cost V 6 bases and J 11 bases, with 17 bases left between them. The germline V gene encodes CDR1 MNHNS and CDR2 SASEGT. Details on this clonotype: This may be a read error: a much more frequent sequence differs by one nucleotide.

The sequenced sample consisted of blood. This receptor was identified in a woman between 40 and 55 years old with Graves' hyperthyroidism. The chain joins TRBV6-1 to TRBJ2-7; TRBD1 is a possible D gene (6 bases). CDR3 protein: CASSSDRSEEYF. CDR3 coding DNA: TGTGCCAGCAGCTCCGACAGGTCGGAGGAGTACTTC.